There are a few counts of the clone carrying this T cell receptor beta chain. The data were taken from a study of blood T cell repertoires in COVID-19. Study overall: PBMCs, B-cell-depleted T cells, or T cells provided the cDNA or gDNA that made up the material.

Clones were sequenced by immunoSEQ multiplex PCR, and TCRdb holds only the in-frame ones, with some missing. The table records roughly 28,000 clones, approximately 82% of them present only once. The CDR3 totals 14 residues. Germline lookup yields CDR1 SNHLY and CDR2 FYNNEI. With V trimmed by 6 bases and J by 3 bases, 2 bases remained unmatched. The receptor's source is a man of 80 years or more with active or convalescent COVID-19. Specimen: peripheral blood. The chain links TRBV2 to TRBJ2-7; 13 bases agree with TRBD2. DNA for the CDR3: TGTGCCAGCAGGAGACTAGCGGGGGGCTACGAGCAGTACTTC. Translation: CASRRLAGGYEQYF.